The clone carrying this T cell receptor beta chain was counted a single time. The entry originates in a study of blood T cell repertoires in COVID-19. Background on the study: Whether acute or convalescent, the COVID-19 samples came from the United States, Italy and Spain. From T cells, B-cell-depleted T cells, or PBMCs came the material, which was cDNA or gDNA.

Germline CDR1 reads GTSNPN; CDR2 reads SVGIG (reference sequence). This CDR3 spans 14 amino acids. V gave up 3 bases and J gave up 3 bases; unmatched junction bases: 6. Per the study methods: Reference gene primer amplification gave estimated nucleated cell counts. Assay: immunoSEQ multiplex PCR; the TCRdb copy retains only in-frame clones and omits some. V, J and clone size are those of that table, while D and trimming were read from the DNA. The data hold some 300,000 clones, with roughly 87% observed a single time. The chain links TRBV30 to TRBJ2-3, with 7 bases matching TRBD2. Material for sequencing was PBMCs or T cells enriched from blood (not recorded which). The source of this sequence is a woman in her 30s who had recovered from COVID-19. The DNA of the CDR3 is TGTGCCTGGAGGGGAGGGGTTGTAACAGATACGCAGTATTTT. It codes for CAWRGGVVTDTQYF.